Each of the 8 T cell receptor beta chains below was sequenced from the same sample in a study of T cell repertoires in cytomegalovirus infection. Antigens for these TCRs are unknown. Each CDR3 protein is one row after TCRdb ran MiXCR on the reads. The table records approximately 990,000 distinct CDR3 sequences, under 40% of them present only once. Sample: cultured CD8+ T cells from PBMCs, taken from culture after CMV antigen stimulation. The source is a human donor in good health (CMV status not recorded). Some clones in this sample may be carry-over from other donors' samples.

This clonotype was seen a single time. The V gene is TRBV12-3 or TRBV12-4, the J gene TRBJ2-7, with D hard to call. The CDR3 runs 14 residues. The V gene lost 3 bases and the J gene lost 1 base, with 10 bases spanning the gap. The CDR3 bases are TGTGCCAGCAGTTTCTCGACGACTTCCTACGAGCAGTACGTC. Translated: CASSFSTTSYEQYV.

The chain recombines TRBV6-1 with TRBJ2-4, with 8 bases identical to TRBD2. CDR1 MNHNS and CDR2 SASEGT come from the germline V gene. The CDR3 spans 15 residues. The J segment lost 4 bases and the V segment lost 1 base, leaving 3 bases of the junction unmatched. The CDR3 loop reads CASSEEASGKNIQYF. CDR3 bases: TGTGCCAGCAGTGAAGAGGCTAGCGGGAAAAACATTCAGTACTTC.

This clonotype has a handful of counts. V gene TRBV24-1 combines with J gene TRBJ2-1; 7 nucleotides agree with TRBD2. Trimming at V came to 5 bases and at J to 7 bases, leaving 7 bases not matched to a gene. There are 14 residues in the CDR3. Germline lookup yields CDR1 KGHDR and CDR2 SFDVKD. CDR3 region: CATSGRGVQNEQFF. The CDR3 bases are TGTGCCACCAGTGGACGGGGGGTCCAGAATGAGCAGTTCTTC.

The chain has TRBV6-1 and TRBJ1-3; D ambiguous. V was cut by 2 bases and J by 2 bases, with 7 bases left in between. Germline lookup yields CDR1 MNHNS and CDR2 SASEGT. This CDR3 has 14 amino acids. This CDR3 is CASSELGPGNTIYF. In DNA form, the CDR3 reads TGTGCCAGCAGTGAACTTGGTCCTGGAAACACCATATATTTT.

This clonotype has more than one count but fewer than ten. The genes are TRBV12-3 or TRBV12-4 and TRBJ1-1, with D perhaps matching TRBD1 (6 bases). Trimming cost V 6 bases and J 7 bases, with 9 bases left between them. CDR3 length equals 11 residues. CDR3 region: CASRTGIEAFF. CDR3 bases: TGTGCCAGCAGGACAGGTATTGAAGCTTTCTTT.

This clonotype turned up a few times. The chain recombines TRBV29-1 with TRBJ2-3, with D possibly TRBD1 on 5 matching bases. Germline V gene data show CDR1 as SQVTM and CDR2 as ANQGSEA. The CDR3 spans 17 residues. Trimming cost V 2 bases and J 2 bases, with 20 bases left between them. The CDR3 here is CSVELGEGPTYTDTQYF. CDR3 in DNA: TGCAGCGTTGAATTAGGGGAAGGACCAACTTACACAGATACGCAGTATTTT.

This clonotype came up a few times. This chain joins TRBV27 and TRBJ1-4, with a tentative D call TRBD1 (5 bases). The CDR3 spans 14 residues. Trimming pared 5 bases from V and 7 bases from J, leaving 14 bases between. Per germline, CDR1 MNHEY and CDR2 SMNVEV (reference sequence). CDR3 loop: CASSTTGSVEKLFF. DNA for the CDR3: TGTGCCAGCAGTACCACAGGTTCAGTTGAAAAACTGTTTTTT.

Regarding this clonotype: A read error may explain this, as a much larger clone is one base away. The CDR3 loop reads CASSSGSGHLNYGYTF. The CDR3 DNA follows: TGTGCCAGCAGCTCAGGGTCGGGACACCTTAACTATGGCTACACCTTC. The V call is TRBV7-6, the J call TRBJ1-2, with TRBD1 as a possible D gene (6 bases). V dropped 4 bases and J dropped 1 base, with 16 bases sitting between them. CDR3 length: 16 residues. Germline-derived CDR1 and CDR2 are SGHVS and FNYEAQ.